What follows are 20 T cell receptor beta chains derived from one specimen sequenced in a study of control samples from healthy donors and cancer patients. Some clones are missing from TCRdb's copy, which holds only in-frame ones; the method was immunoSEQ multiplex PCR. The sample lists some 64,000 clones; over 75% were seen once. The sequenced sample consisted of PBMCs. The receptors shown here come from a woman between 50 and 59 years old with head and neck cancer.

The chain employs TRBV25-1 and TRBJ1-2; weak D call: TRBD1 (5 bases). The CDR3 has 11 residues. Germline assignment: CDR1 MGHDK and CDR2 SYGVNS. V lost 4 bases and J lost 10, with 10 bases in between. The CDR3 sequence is CASSAGQTYTF. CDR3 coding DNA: TGTGCCAGCAGTGCAGGGCAAACCTACACCTTC.

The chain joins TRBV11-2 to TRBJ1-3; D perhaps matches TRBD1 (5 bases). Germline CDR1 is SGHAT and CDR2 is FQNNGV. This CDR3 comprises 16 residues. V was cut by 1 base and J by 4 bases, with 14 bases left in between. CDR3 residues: CASSLALDNLGNTIYF. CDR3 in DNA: TGTGCCAGCAGCTTAGCCCTGGACAATTTAGGAAACACCATATATTTT.

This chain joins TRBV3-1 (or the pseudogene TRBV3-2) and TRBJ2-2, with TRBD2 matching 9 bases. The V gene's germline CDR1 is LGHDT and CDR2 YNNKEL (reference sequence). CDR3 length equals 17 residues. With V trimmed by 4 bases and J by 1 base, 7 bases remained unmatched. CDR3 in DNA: TGTGCCAGCAGCCCCCTCCGACTAGCGGTGAACACCGGGGAGCTGTTTTTT. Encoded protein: CASSPLRLAVNTGELFF.

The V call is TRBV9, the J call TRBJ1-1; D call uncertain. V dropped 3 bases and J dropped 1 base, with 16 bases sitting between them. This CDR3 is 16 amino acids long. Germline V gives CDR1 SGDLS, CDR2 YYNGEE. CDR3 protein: CASSGREYRRNTEAFF. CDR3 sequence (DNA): TGTGCCAGCAGCGGCCGGGAATATCGTCGGAACACTGAAGCTTTCTTT. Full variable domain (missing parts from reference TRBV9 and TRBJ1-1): DSGVTQTPKHLITATGQRVTLRCSPRSGDLSVYWYQQSLDQGLQFLIQYYNGEERAKGNILERFSAQQFPDLHSELNLSSLELGDSALYFCASSGREYRRNTEAFFGQGTRLTVV.

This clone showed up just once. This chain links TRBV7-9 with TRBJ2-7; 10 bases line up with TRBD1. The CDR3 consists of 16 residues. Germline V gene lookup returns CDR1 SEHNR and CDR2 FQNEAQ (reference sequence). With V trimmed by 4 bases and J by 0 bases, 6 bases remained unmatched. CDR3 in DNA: TGTGCCAGCAGCTACACCGGGACAGGGGACTCCTACGAGCAGTACTTC. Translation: CASSYTGTGDSYEQYF.

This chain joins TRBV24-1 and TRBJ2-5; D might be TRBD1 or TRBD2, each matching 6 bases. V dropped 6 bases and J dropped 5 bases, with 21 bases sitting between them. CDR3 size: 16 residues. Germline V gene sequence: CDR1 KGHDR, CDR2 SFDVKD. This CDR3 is CATSSGGRMGRETQYF. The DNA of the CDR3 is TGTGCCACCAGTTCCGGGGGCCGAATGGGGAGGGAGACCCAGTACTTC.

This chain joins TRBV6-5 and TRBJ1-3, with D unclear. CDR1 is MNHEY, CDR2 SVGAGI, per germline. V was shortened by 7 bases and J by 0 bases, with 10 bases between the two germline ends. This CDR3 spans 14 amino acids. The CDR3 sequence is CASTEEPSGNTIYF. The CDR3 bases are TGTGCCAGCACCGAGGAACCCTCTGGAAACACCATATATTTT.

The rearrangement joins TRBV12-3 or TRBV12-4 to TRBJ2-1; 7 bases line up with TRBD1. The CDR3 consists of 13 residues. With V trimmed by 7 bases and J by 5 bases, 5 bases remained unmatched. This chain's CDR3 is CASTLGTDNEQFF. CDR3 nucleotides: TGTGCCAGCACCCTTGGGACAGACAATGAGCAGTTCTTC.

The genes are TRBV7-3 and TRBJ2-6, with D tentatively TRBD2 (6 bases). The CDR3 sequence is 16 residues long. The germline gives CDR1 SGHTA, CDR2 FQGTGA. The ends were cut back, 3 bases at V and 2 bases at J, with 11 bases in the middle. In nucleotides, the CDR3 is TGTGCCAGCAGCTTGGGGGGAGTAGCTGGGGCCAACGTCCTGACTTTC. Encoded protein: CASSLGGVAGANVLTF.

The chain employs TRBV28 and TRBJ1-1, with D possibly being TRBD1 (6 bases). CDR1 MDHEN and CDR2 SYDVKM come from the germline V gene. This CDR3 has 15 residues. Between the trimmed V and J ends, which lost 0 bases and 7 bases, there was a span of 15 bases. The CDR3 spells CASSLWSGGDGEAFF. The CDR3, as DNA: TGTGCCAGCAGTTTATGGTCGGGGGGCGATGGTGAAGCTTTCTTT.

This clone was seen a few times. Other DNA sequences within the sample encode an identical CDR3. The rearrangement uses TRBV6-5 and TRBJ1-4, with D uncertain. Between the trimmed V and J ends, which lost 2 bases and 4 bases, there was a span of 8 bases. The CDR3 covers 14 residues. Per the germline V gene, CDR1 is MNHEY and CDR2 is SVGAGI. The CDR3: CASSYGQFNEKLFF. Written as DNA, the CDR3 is TGTGCCAGCAGTTACGGCCAGTTTAATGAAAAACTGTTTTTT.

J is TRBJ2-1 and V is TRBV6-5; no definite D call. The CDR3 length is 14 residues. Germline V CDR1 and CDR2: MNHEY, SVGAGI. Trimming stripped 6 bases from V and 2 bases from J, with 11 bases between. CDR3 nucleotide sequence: TGTGCCAGCAGGGGGTACAGTACCTACAATGAGCAGTTCTTC. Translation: CASRGYSTYNEQFF.

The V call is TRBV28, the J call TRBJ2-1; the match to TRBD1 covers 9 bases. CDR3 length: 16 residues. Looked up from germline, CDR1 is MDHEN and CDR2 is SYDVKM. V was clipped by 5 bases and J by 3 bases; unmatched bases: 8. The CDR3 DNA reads TGTGCCAGCAGTACTCGGACAGGGGTTGTCTACAATGAGCAGTTCTTC. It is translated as CASSTRTGVVYNEQFF. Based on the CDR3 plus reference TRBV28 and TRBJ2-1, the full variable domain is DVKVTQSSRYLVKRTGEKVFLECVQDMDHENMFWYRQDPGLGLRLIYFSYDVKMKEKGDIPEGYSVSREKKERFSLILESASTNQTSMYLCASSTRTGVVYNEQFFGPGTRLTVL.

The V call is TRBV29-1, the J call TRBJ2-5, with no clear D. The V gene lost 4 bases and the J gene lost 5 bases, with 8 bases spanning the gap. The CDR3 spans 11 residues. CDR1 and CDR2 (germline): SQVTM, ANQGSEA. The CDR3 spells CSVAQAETQYF. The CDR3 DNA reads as TGCAGCGTTGCGCAAGCGGAGACCCAGTACTTC.

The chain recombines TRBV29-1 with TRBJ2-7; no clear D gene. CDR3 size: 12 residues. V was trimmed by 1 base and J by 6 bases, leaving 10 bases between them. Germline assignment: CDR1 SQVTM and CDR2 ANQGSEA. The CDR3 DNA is TGCAGCGTTGAAGTGGGGATGGCCGAGCAGTACTTC. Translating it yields CSVEVGMAEQYF.

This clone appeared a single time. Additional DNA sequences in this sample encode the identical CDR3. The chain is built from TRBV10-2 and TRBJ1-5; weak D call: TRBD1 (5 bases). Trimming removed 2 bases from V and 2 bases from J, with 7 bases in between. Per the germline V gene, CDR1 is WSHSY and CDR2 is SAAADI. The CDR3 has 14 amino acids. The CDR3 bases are TGCGCCAGCAGTGAGGGGGACGGCAATCAGCCCCAGCATTTT. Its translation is CASSEGDGNQPQHF.

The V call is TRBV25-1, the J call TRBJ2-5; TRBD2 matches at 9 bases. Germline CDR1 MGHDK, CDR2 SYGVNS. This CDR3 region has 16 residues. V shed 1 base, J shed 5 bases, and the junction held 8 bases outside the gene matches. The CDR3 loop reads CASSESGGGVVETQYF. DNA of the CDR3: TGTGCCAGCAGTGAATCGGGCGGGGGGGTAGTTGAGACCCAGTACTTC.

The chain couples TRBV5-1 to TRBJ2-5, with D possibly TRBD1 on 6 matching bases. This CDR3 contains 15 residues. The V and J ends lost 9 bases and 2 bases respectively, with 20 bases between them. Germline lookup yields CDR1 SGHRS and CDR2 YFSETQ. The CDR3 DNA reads TGCGCCACCCAAGAGCAGGGGAGTCGTCAAGAGACCCAGTACTTC. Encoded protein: CATQEQGSRQETQYF.

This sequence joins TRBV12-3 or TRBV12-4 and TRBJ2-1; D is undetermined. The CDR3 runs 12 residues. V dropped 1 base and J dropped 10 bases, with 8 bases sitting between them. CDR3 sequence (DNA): TGTGCCAGCAGTTTAGGATCCCGAGAGCAGTTCTTC. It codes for CASSLGSREQFF.

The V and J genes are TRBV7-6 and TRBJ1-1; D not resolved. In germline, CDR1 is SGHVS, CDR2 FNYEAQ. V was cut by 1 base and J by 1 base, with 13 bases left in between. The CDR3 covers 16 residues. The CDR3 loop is CASSLEGLGGNTEAFF. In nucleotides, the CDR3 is TGTGCCAGCAGCTTAGAAGGGTTGGGAGGGAACACTGAAGCTTTCTTT. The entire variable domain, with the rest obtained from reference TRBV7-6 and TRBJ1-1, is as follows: GAGVSQSPRYKVTKRGQDVALRCDPISGHVSLYWYRQALGQGPEFLTYFNYEAQQDKSGLPNDRFSAERPEGSISTLTIQRTEQRDSAMYRCASSLEGLGGNTEAFFGQGTRLTVV.